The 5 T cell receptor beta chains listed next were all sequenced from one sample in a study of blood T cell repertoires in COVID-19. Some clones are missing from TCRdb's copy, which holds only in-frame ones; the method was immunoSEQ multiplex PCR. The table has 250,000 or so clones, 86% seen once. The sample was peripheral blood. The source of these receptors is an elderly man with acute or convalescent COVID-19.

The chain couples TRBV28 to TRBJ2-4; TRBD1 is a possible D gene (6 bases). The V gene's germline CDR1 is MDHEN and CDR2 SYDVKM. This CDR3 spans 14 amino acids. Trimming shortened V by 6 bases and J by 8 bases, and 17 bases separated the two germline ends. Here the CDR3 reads CASSRLGGDYIQYF. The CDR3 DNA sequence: TGTGCCAGCAGCCGTCTTGGGGGCGACTACATTCAGTACTTC.

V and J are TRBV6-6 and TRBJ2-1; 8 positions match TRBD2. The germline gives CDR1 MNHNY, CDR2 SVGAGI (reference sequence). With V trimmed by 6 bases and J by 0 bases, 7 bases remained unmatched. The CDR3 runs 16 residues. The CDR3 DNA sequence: TGTGCCAGCAGCGGGGGGGGCTTCAGCTCCTACAATGAGCAGTTCTTC. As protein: CASSGGGFSSYNEQFF.

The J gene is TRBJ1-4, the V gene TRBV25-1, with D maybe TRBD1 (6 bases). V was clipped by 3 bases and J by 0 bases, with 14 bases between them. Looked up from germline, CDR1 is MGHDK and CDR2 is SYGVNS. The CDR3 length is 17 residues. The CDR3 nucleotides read TGTGCCAGCAGTGATTTGGGACACGCTTCAACTAATGAAAAACTGTTTTTT. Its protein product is CASSDLGHASTNEKLFF.

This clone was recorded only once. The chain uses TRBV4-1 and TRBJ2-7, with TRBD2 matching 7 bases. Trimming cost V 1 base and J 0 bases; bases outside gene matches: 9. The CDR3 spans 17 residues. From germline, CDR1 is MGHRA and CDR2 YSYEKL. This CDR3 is CASSQARGGLSSYEQYF. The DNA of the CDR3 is TGCGCCAGCAGCCAAGCCCGGGGAGGGCTAAGCTCCTACGAGCAGTACTTC.

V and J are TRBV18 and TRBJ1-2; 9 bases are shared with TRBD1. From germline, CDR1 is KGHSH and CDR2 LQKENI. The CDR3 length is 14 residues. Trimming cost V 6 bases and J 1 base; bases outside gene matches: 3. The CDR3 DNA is TGTGCCAGCTCCGCGGACAGGGGTAACTATGGCTACACCTTC. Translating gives CASSADRGNYGYTF.